The 13 T cell receptor beta chains in this list originate from one sample, sequenced in a study of tumor-infiltrating lymphocytes in primary liver carcinoma. Total RNA (roughly 550 ng) served as template for TCR beta cDNA synthesis primed by a constant-region primer. Libraries covering TCR beta were generated through three nested multiplex PCR rounds (using a slightly modified ARM-PCR). The first two PCR rounds, around 10 cycles each, used TRBV1-TRBV30 forward primers and a C-beta reverse primer. TCRdb recomputed calls from the multiplex PCR reads with MiXCR, one row per CDR3 protein. Of 100,000 to 120,000 distinct CDR3 sequences listed, around 84% are singletons. The tissue used was unsorted bulk material of roughly 17-34 mg. RNA and DNA were co-extracted from it with the AllPrep DNA/RNA mini kit. Sequencing used liver tumor tissue from sampling region 3. The subset denotes: tumor region T3, left-lateral pole. The receptors originated from a man aged 35 to 55 with primary liver carcinoma and hepatitis B virus infection.

Concerning this clonotype itself: It may be a read error: a sequence one base away is much more abundant. V usage is TRBV28 and J usage is TRBJ1-2; 8 bases are shared with TRBD1. Germline V gene sequence: CDR1 MDHEN, CDR2 SYDVKM. This CDR3 is 15 amino acids long. CDR3 bases: TGTGTCAGCAGGTTCCTACAGGGGGAGAACTATGGCTACACCTTC. This sequence encodes CVSRFLQGENYGYTF.

On this clonotype itself: One end of the junction fails to match germline, which may point to a read error. The V call is TRBV14, the J call TRBJ2-3, with a possible D match to TRBD1 (6 bases). Germline V CDR1 and CDR2: SGHDN, FVKESK. The CDR3 has 13 amino acids. The CDR3 nucleotides read TGTGCCAACAGCCTCAGGGGTTCAGATACGCAGTATTTT. This gives the protein CANSLRGSDTQYF.

Comments on this clonotype: The junction departs from the called germline gene at one end, perhaps through a read error. The chain has TRBV29-1 and TRBJ1-1; possible D gene TRBD1, 5 bases. Germline V CDR1 and CDR2: SQVTM, ANQGSEA. The CDR3 covers 13 residues. The CDR3 DNA is TGCAGCGAGACGGGACGGGTGAGCACTGATGCTTTCTTC. Encoded protein: CSETGRVSTDAFF.

This clonotype came up a few times. As the CDR3 is not closed by the conserved phenylalanine or tryptophan, this likely results from a read error. This sequence joins TRBV4-2 and TRBJ2-1; TRBD2 matches at 11 bases. CDR3 length: 15 residues. V gave up 6 bases and J gave up 8 bases; unmatched junction bases: 9. Germline CDR1 LGHNA, CDR2 YNFKEQ. The CDR3, as DNA: TGTGCCAGCAGTCAATCTAGCGGGGGGATCGATGAGCAGTTCCTC. Translating it yields CASSQSSGGIDEQFL.

Note on this clonotype: One junction end disagrees with the germline gene, perhaps due to a read error. The rearrangement uses TRBV5-1 and TRBJ2-3, with D tentatively TRBD2 (6 bases). The CDR3 sequence is 16 residues long. Germline V CDR1 and CDR2: SGHRS, YFSETQ. In DNA form, the CDR3 reads TGCGCCTGCAGCTTGAACGGCCGCACTAGCACAAATACGCAGTATTTT. This translates into CACSLNGRTSTNTQYF.

This clonotype was counted a single time. This sequence joins TRBV29-1 and TRBJ2-5; possible D gene TRBD2, 6 bases. CDR1 is SQVTM and CDR2 is ANQGSEA in the germline V gene. The CDR3 has 13 amino acids. The CDR3 DNA is TGCAGGGGCATACAAGGGACGGGAGTGACCCAGTACTTC. Protein: CRGIQGTGVTQYF.

As concerns this clonotype: The junction does not match germline at one end; this may be a read error. The chain recombines TRBV29-1 with TRBJ1-2; D call uncertain. The CDR3 consists of 12 residues. Germline lookup yields CDR1 SQVTM and CDR2 ANQGSEA. The CDR3 DNA reads as TGCAGCGTTGACAACGGAACCTATGACTACACCTTC. Protein product: CSVDNGTYDYTF.

In DNA form, the CDR3 reads TGTGCCAGCAGCCAAGATCGTGAGCGTGGGGCAACTAATGAAAAACTGTTTTTT. Protein sequence: CASSQDRERGATNEKLFF. The chain has TRBV4-2 and TRBJ1-4; no clear D gene. Germline assignment: CDR1 LGHNA and CDR2 YNFKEQ. Trimming shortened V by 0 bases and J by 0 bases, and 14 bases separated the two germline ends. This CDR3 region has 18 residues.

This clonotype was counted once. This could be a read error, since a much larger clone is one nucleotide away. J is TRBJ2-1 and V is TRBV19; TRBD1 matches 10 bases. Germline V gives CDR1 LNHDA, CDR2 SQIVND (reference sequence). The CDR3 has 16 residues. After removal of 6 bases from V and 6 bases from J, the junction contained 11 bases not matched to a gene. The chain's CDR3 is CASREGRTGGGNEQFF. The CDR3 DNA sequence: TGTGCCAGTAGGGAGGGAAGGACAGGGGGAGGCAATGAGCAGTTCTTC.

On this clonotype itself: At one end the junction does not follow the germline gene, possibly because of a read error. The chain has TRBV29-1 and TRBJ2-2, with 8 bases lining up with TRBD2. This CDR3 is built from 15 residues. Germline CDR1 and CDR2: SQVTM and ANQGSEA. CDR3: CSVGTSTANTGELPF. The DNA for the CDR3 is TGCAGCGTTGGGACTAGCACGGCGAACACCGGGGAGCTGCCTTTT.

This clonotype occurred a few times. A much larger clone differs from this one at a single base, so this may be a read error. The chain's CDR3 is CASSSAGVSYEQYF. The CDR3 nucleotides are TGTGCCAGCAGTTCAGCGGGAGTCTCCTACGAGCAGTACTTC. The chain recombines TRBV28 with TRBJ2-7; the match to TRBD2 covers 8 bases. Trimming took 4 bases from V and 0 from J; bases not matched to a gene: 2. CDR1 is MDHEN and CDR2 is SYDVKM in the germline V gene. The CDR3 spans 14 residues.

This clonotype was recorded once. V is TRBV5-4 and J is TRBJ2-3; D is perhaps TRBD1 (5 bases). This CDR3 contains 11 residues. With 4 bases removed from V and 15 bases from J, the gap between germline ends came to 15 bases. Germline V gene data show CDR1 as SGHNT and CDR2 as YYREEE (reference sequence). The CDR3 bases are TGTGCCAGCAGCCGGAATGAAAGGACATATTTT. Translated: CASSRNERTYF.

About this clonotype: The junction and the germline gene differ at one end; a read error may be behind it. The chain joins TRBV4-1 to TRBJ2-2; perhaps D is TRBD1 or TRBD2 (5 bases each). The CDR3 has 15 residues. From germline, CDR1 is MGHRA and CDR2 YSYEKL. This CDR3 reads CASSPGAVNAGVLFF. The DNA of the CDR3 is TGCGCGAGCAGCCCTGGGGCCGTTAACGCCGGGGTGCTTTTTTTT.